Sequencing of this T cell receptor beta chain was carried out in a study of control samples from healthy donors and cancer patients. This CDR3 has 15 residues. Between the trimmed V and J ends, which lost 7 bases and 0 bases, there was a span of 13 bases. The germline V gene has CDR1 MNHEY and CDR2 SVGAGI. Clones were sequenced by immunoSEQ multiplex PCR, and TCRdb holds only the in-frame ones, with some missing. The table has about 150,000 clones, 85% to 95% seen once. Input material: blood. The genes are TRBV6-5 and TRBJ1-3, with D unresolved. The sequence came from a man aged 35 to 55 in good health. The CDR3 here is CASTKVANSGNTIYF. The CDR3 coding sequence is TGTGCCAGCACCAAGGTGGCCAACTCTGGAAACACCATATATTTT.